Listed below are T cell receptor beta chains from one sample, sequenced in a study of beta chain features in type 1 diabetes. Using immunoSEQ multiplex PCR, the repertoire was profiled, and TCRdb retains in-frame clones only, with some absent. The sample consists of some 270,000 clones, 11% of them appearing once. The specimen was naive CD4+ T cells from blood. The receptors stem from a man under 40 with type 1 diabetes. CDR3s include the opening cysteine and the closing phenylalanine or tryptophan. Each record gives: CDR3 protein, J gene, V gene.

CDR3: CASSLPAIYSNQPQHF
J: TRBJ1-5
V: TRBV19

CDR3: CASWGVSATEAFF
J: TRBJ1-1
V: TRBV18

CDR3: CASNTGGDTDTQYF
J: TRBJ2-3
V: TRBV7-9

CDR3: CASSLAGTSGGYNEQFF
J: TRBJ2-1
V: TRBV11-2

CDR3: CASSEAMNTEAFF
J: TRBJ1-1
V: TRBV9

CDR3: CASSTDSNTGELFF
J: TRBJ2-2
V: TRBV5-1

CDR3: CAWRDYSNQPQHF
J: TRBJ1-5
V: TRBV30

CDR3: CASSGLAGGRTDTQYF
J: TRBJ2-3
V: TRBV9

CDR3: CASSARTGPTEAFF
J: TRBJ1-1
V: TRBV27

CDR3: CASSLQGASSEQFF
J: TRBJ2-1
V: TRBV11-1